A single sample is the source of the 31 T cell receptor beta chains below, sequenced in a study of shared clonotypes between healthy human individuals. Sequencing was performed with immunoSEQ multiplex PCR; in TCRdb, only in-frame clones are kept and a portion is missing. Of around 2.5 million clones in the sample, 93% are singletons; the top ten hold 0.36%. The source material was naive CD4+ T cells from PBMCs. Documented subset: CD45RA+ positively selected. The receptors come from a man between 18 and 35 years old in good health. Some clones in this sample may be carry-over from other donors' samples.

The chain employs TRBV5-1 and TRBJ2-5; 8 nucleotides match TRBD2. The germline V gene encodes CDR1 SGHRS and CDR2 YFSETQ. The CDR3 is 15 amino acids. The J segment lost 2 bases and the V segment lost 4 bases, leaving 7 bases of the junction unmatched. CDR3 protein: CASSREGTRQETQYF. CDR3 nucleotide sequence: TGCGCCAGCAGCCGGGAAGGGACTAGACAAGAGACCCAGTACTTC. Variable domain in full (rest from reference TRBV5-1 and TRBJ2-5): KAGVTQTPRYLIKTRGQQVTLSCSPISGHRSVSWYQQTPGQGLQFLFEYFSETQRNKGNFPGRFSGRQFSNSRSEMNVSTLELGDSALYLCASSREGTRQETQYFGPGTRLLVL.

This clone has just one count. V usage is TRBV11-2 and J usage is TRBJ2-3; no definite D call. The germline gives CDR1 SGHAT, CDR2 FQNNGV. CDR3 length: 13 residues. Between the trimmed V and J ends, which lost 4 bases and 8 bases, there was a span of 13 bases. CDR3 nucleotide sequence: TGTGCCAGCAGCTCTACCACATTGGGTACGCAGTATTTT. Encoded protein: CASSSTTLGTQYF.

The V gene is TRBV6-6, the J gene TRBJ2-5, with 8 bases that match TRBD2. In germline, CDR1 is MNHNY, CDR2 SVGAGI (reference sequence). The CDR3 runs to 16 residues. V shed 4 bases and J 5 bases; nucleotides not matched to a gene: 12. The CDR3 region has the DNA TGTGCCAGCAGTTCCCCCAAAGCGGGAGCGGGGGAGACCCAGTACTTC. Amino acid sequence: CASSSPKAGAGETQYF.

The chain combines TRBV18 with TRBJ2-7; 13 bases fit TRBD2. CDR1 and CDR2 from the germline V gene are KGHSH and LQKENI. This CDR3 has 18 amino acids. The junction had 9 bases not matched to a gene; V was cut back by 1 base and J by 3 bases. The CDR3 sequence is CASSPLSVGLAGVYEQYF. CDR3 nucleotides: TGTGCCAGCTCACCACTTAGTGTAGGACTAGCGGGAGTCTACGAGCAGTACTTC.

This chain joins TRBV25-1 and TRBJ1-6, with 8 nucleotides matching TRBD1. V was clipped by 3 bases and J by 9 bases; unmatched bases: 7. CDR1 and CDR2 (germline): MGHDK, SYGVNS. The CDR3 has 15 amino acids. CDR3 protein: CASSEVTGVTSPLHF. The CDR3 bases are TGTGCCAGCAGTGAGGTGACAGGGGTAACTTCACCCCTCCACTTT.

The chain employs TRBV5-4 and TRBJ2-1; TRBD2 agrees at 9 bases. The CDR3 is 14 amino acids. The V segment lost 3 bases and the J segment 7 bases; nucleotides outside the gene matches: 5. The germline V gene encodes CDR1 SGHNT and CDR2 YYREEE (reference sequence). For the CDR3, the DNA is TGTGCCAGCAGCTACGGACTAGCGAGAAATGAGCAGTTCTTC. Its protein product is CASSYGLARNEQFF.

The chain joins TRBV2 to TRBJ2-1; 8 bases line up with TRBD1. Germline loops: CDR1 SNHLY, CDR2 FYNNEI. The ends lost 7 bases at V and 4 bases at J; junction bases unmatched: 12. This CDR3 contains 16 residues. Here the CDR3 DNA reads TGTGCCAGCACCCTGACCGGGACAGGAATTTACAATGAGCAGTTCTTC. It yields the protein CASTLTGTGIYNEQFF. Full variable domain (outside the CDR3, taken from reference TRBV2 and TRBJ2-1): EPEVTQTPSHQVTQMGQEVILRCVPISNHLYFYWYRQILGQKVEFLVSFYNNEISEKSEIFDDQFSVERPDGSNFTLKIRSTKLEDSAMYFCASTLTGTGIYNEQFFGPGTRLTVL.

The CDR3 sequence is CASSLLGGADYGYTF. For the CDR3, the DNA is TGTGCCAGCAGCTTATTGGGGGGCGCCGACTATGGCTACACCTTC. The V and J genes are TRBV7-2 and TRBJ1-2, with D perhaps TRBD1 (6 bases). The V gene's germline CDR1 is SGHTA and CDR2 FQGNSA. The CDR3 runs to 15 residues. Trimming took off 2 bases at V and 3 bases at J, with 13 bases between the two ends.

A remark on this clone: The junction departs from the called germline gene at one end, perhaps through a read error. The chain recombines TRBV28 with TRBJ2-7; tentatively, D is TRBD1 (7 bases). The CDR3 loop spans 16 amino acids. CDR1 is MDHEN, CDR2 SYDVKM, per germline. CDR3 loop: CASSSPGTAGSSAGNW. For the CDR3, the DNA is TGTGCCAGCAGTTCCCCCGGGACAGCGGGTTCCTCGGCGGGAAATTGG.

Points on this clone: Other DNA sequences within the sample encode an identical CDR3. V and J are TRBV5-1 and TRBJ2-7, with 7 bases identical to TRBD1. V was clipped by 0 bases and J by 3 bases; unmatched bases: 3. This CDR3 has 14 amino acids. The germline gives CDR1 SGHRS, CDR2 YFSETQ. In DNA form, the CDR3 reads TGCGCCAGCAGCTTGGAGGGACAGTACTACGAGCAGTACTTC. Translated, it gives CASSLEGQYYEQYF.

Remarks on this clone: The sample has other DNA sequences that encode this CDR3 too. This chain connects TRBV5-1 to TRBJ1-1, with D hard to call. The V gene's germline CDR1 is SGHRS and CDR2 YFSETQ. This CDR3 contains 13 residues. Deletions cut 1 base from V and 0 bases from J, with 4 bases between. DNA for the CDR3: TGCGCCAGCAGCTTGTCACTGAACACTGAAGCTTTCTTT. Its protein is CASSLSLNTEAFF. Full variable domain (outside the CDR3, taken from reference TRBV5-1 and TRBJ1-1): KAGVTQTPRYLIKTRGQQVTLSCSPISGHRSVSWYQQTPGQGLQFLFEYFSETQRNKGNFPGRFSGRQFSNSRSEMNVSTLELGDSALYLCASSLSLNTEAFFGQGTRLTVV.

The chain employs TRBV2 and TRBJ1-5; D is ambiguous. The CDR3 consists of 14 residues. In germline, CDR1 is SNHLY, CDR2 FYNNEI. V was shortened by 4 bases and J by 4 bases, with 11 bases between the two germline ends. CDR3 nucleotide sequence: TGTGCCAGCAGTGCGCAGACATGGAATCAGCCCCAGCATTTT. Encoded protein: CASSAQTWNQPQHF.

About this clone itself: The sample contains more than one DNA sequence encoding this CDR3. The gene calls are TRBV15 and TRBJ2-5; D perhaps matches TRBD2 (5 bases). The V gene's germline CDR1 is LNHNV and CDR2 YYDKDF (reference sequence). Trimming pared 5 bases from V and 2 bases from J, leaving 9 bases between. CDR3 size: 13 residues. The CDR3, as DNA: TGTGCCACCAGCTCCTCGGGGCAAGAGACCCAGTACTTC. Its translation is CATSSSGQETQYF. The full variable domain, completed using reference TRBV15 and TRBJ2-5, is DAMVIQNPRYQVTQFGKPVTLSCSQTLNHNVMYWYQQKSSQAPKLLFHYYDKDFNNEADTPDNFQSRRPNTSFCFLDIRSPGLGDTAMYLCATSSSGQETQYFGPGTRLLVL.

This chain joins TRBV7-8 and TRBJ1-3; TRBD1 matches 7 bases. Trimming removed 5 bases from V and 3 bases from J; junction bases left unmatched: 13. This CDR3 spans 17 amino acids. CDR1 is SGHVS and CDR2 is FQNEAQ in the germline V gene. This CDR3 is CASSPWDSPRGGNTIYF. As DNA, the CDR3 is TGTGCCAGCAGCCCCTGGGACAGTCCCAGGGGTGGAAACACCATATATTTT.

The chain links TRBV28 to TRBJ2-3; 10 bases agree with TRBD2. J was trimmed by 6 bases and V by 6 bases; bases with no gene match: 18. Germline values: CDR1 MDHEN, CDR2 SYDVKM. The CDR3 extends over 18 amino acids. Written as DNA, the CDR3 is TGTGCCAGCAGGGCCCATCGAGTAAGCGGGAGGGCCTGGGATACGCAGTATTTT. Its translation is CASRAHRVSGRAWDTQYF.

This sequence joins TRBV28 and TRBJ2-6; the D call may be TRBD1 or TRBD2 (5 bases each). The CDR3 consists of 18 residues. Germline V lookup: CDR1 MDHEN, CDR2 SYDVKM. Trimming removed 5 bases from V and 4 bases from J, with 21 bases in between. CDR3 sequence reads: CASSRLGTRVTGANVLTF. CDR3 nucleotide sequence: TGTGCCAGCAGTCGGCTGGGGACCAGGGTTACCGGGGCCAACGTCCTGACTTTC.

On this clone: Additional DNA sequences in this sample encode the identical CDR3. The chain couples TRBV9 to TRBJ2-6; the D gene is possibly TRBD1 (6 bases). The germline V gene has CDR1 SGDLS and CDR2 YYNGEE. The ends were cut back, 3 bases at V and 4 bases at J, with 11 bases in the middle. The CDR3 covers 15 residues. CDR3 residues: CASSAQGTGANVLTF. For the CDR3, the DNA is TGTGCCAGCAGCGCACAGGGAACCGGGGCCAACGTCCTGACTTTC.

The gene calls are TRBV5-1 and TRBJ2-7; TRBD1 agrees at 9 bases. There are 14 residues in the CDR3. Germline V gene lookup returns CDR1 SGHRS and CDR2 YFSETQ. The junction had 1 base not matched to a gene; V was cut back by 1 base and J by 2 bases. CDR3 bases: TGCGCCAGCAGCTTGTACAGGGGGCCCTACGAGCAGTACTTC. Amino acid sequence: CASSLYRGPYEQYF.

The J gene is TRBJ1-5, the V gene TRBV6-5; D gene uncertain. V was pared by 6 bases and J by 7 bases, with 10 bases between. The CDR3 runs 12 residues. Looked up from germline, CDR1 is MNHEY and CDR2 is SVGAGI. The CDR3 reads CASRDWGQPQHF. As DNA, the CDR3 is TGTGCCAGCAGAGATTGGGGACAGCCCCAGCATTTT.

This clone was counted a single time. The V gene is TRBV5-4, the J gene TRBJ2-5; 7 bases are shared with TRBD2. V lost 4 bases to trimming and J lost 4 bases; unmatched junction nucleotides: 16. There are 17 residues in the CDR3. Germline CDR1 SGHNT, CDR2 YYREEE (reference sequence). CDR3 DNA: TGTGCCAGCAGCCAAGGAAAAGGCGGGAGCGTGGGAGAGACCCAGTACTTC. This encodes CASSQGKGGSVGETQYF.

The chain recombines TRBV7-9 with TRBJ2-1; 7 bases line up with TRBD1. The CDR3 is 15 residues long. Germline V gene data show CDR1 as SEHNR and CDR2 as FQNEAQ (reference sequence). The V and J ends lost 5 bases and 4 bases, in that order; junction bases with no gene match: 8. The CDR3 protein is CASSRQGGQYNEQFF. The CDR3, as DNA: TGTGCCAGCAGCCGACAGGGTGGTCAGTACAATGAGCAGTTCTTC.

This chain uses TRBV9 with TRBJ1-2; no definite D call. The CDR3 extends over 15 amino acids. Germline V gene data show CDR1 as SGDLS and CDR2 as YYNGEE. Trimming shortened V by 3 bases and J by 6 bases, and 18 bases separated the two germline ends. The CDR3 DNA reads as TGTGCCAGCAGCGACGCCCAGGAAAGCCCGGATGGCTACACCTTC. Its protein product is CASSDAQESPDGYTF. Based on the CDR3 plus reference TRBV9 and TRBJ1-2, the full variable domain is DSGVTQTPKHLITATGQRVTLRCSPRSGDLSVYWYQQSLDQGLQFLIQYYNGEERAKGNILERFSAQQFPDLHSELNLSSLELGDSALYFCASSDAQESPDGYTFGSGTRLTVV.

The CDR3 spells CASSQQPGPTYEQYF. DNA of the CDR3: TGTGCCAGCAGCCAACAACCGGGCCCCACCTACGAGCAGTACTTC. The chain has TRBV7-9 and TRBJ2-7; D not resolved. The CDR3 sequence is 15 residues long. Trimming pared 5 bases from V and 2 bases from J, leaving 16 bases between. CDR1 is SEHNR, CDR2 FQNEAQ, per germline (reference sequence).

The V call is TRBV15, the J call TRBJ2-7, with 8 bases lining up with TRBD2. J lost 9 bases, V lost 0 bases, and 4 bases had no gene match. This CDR3 is built from 13 residues. Germline values: CDR1 LNHNV, CDR2 YYDKDF (reference sequence). CDR3 sequence: CATSRERGVGQYF. CDR3 in DNA: TGTGCCACCAGCAGAGAGCGGGGGGTAGGGCAGTACTTC.

This chain joins TRBV15 and TRBJ1-3; D is possibly TRBD1 (5 bases). Germline CDR1 reads LNHNV; CDR2 reads YYDKDF (reference sequence). The CDR3 has 15 residues. Trimming removed 4 bases at V and 1 base at J, with 11 bases between. Here the CDR3 reads CATSKGLESGNTIYF. The DNA of the CDR3 is TGTGCCACCAGCAAGGGGTTAGAATCTGGAAACACCATATATTTT.

This clone was observed once. The chain recombines TRBV5-1 with TRBJ2-7; D assignment may be TRBD1 or TRBD2 (5 bases each). This CDR3 has 14 amino acids. Germline assignment: CDR1 SGHRS and CDR2 YFSETQ. V gave up 4 bases and J gave up 2 bases, with 13 bases separating them. CDR3 protein: CASSHRDGTYEQYF. The CDR3, as DNA: TGCGCCAGCAGCCACCGGGACGGGACCTACGAGCAGTACTTC.

This rearrangement joins TRBV28 to TRBJ1-4; perhaps TRBD1 as D (5 bases). V lost 6 bases and J lost 8, with 22 bases in between. The CDR3 extends over 16 amino acids. Germline V gene lookup returns CDR1 MDHEN and CDR2 SYDVKM. CDR3 amino acids: CASSTQRTEGWEKLFF. The CDR3 nucleotides read TGTGCCAGCAGCACCCAAAGGACGGAGGGGTGGGAAAAACTGTTTTTT.

This clone was counted between two and nine times. The V call is TRBV28, the J call TRBJ2-7; D is undetermined. V lost 4 bases and J lost 3, with 4 bases in between. Germline CDR1 MDHEN, CDR2 SYDVKM. The CDR3 loop spans 11 amino acids. The CDR3 here is CASSWDYEQYF. The CDR3 DNA sequence: TGTGCCAGCAGTTGGGACTACGAGCAGTACTTC.

This chain connects TRBV29-1 to TRBJ2-3; no firm D call. V dropped 5 bases and J dropped 6 bases, with 18 bases sitting between them. There are 14 residues in the CDR3. CDR1 and CDR2 from the germline V gene are SQVTM and ANQGSEA. Here the CDR3 DNA reads TGCAGCGTTCGTCGGCTCCTCTCCCTCGATACGCAGTATTTT. Its protein product is CSVRRLLSLDTQYF.

This chain uses TRBV19 with TRBJ1-1; no clear D. CDR3 length: 13 residues. V was pared by 0 bases and J by 3 bases, with 5 bases between. The V gene's germline CDR1 is LNHDA and CDR2 SQIVND (reference sequence). This chain's CDR3 is CASSIEADTEAFF. The CDR3 region has the DNA TGTGCCAGTAGTATAGAAGCGGACACTGAAGCTTTCTTT.

V is TRBV30 and J is TRBJ2-7, with TRBD1 matching 9 bases. Trimming removed 3 bases from V and 3 bases from J; junction bases left unmatched: 6. CDR3 length: 14 amino acids. Germline assignment: CDR1 GTSNPN and CDR2 SVGIG (reference sequence). CDR3 sequence: CAWSADRGNYEQYF. In nucleotides, the CDR3 is TGTGCCTGGAGCGCGGACAGGGGAAACTACGAGCAGTACTTC.